The rows below give T cell receptor beta chains drawn from one sample of a study of T-cell reconstitution after alpha-beta-depleted transplantation in children. TCRdb reprocessed the PCR reads via MiXCR and lists one record per CDR3 protein. The sample has 200,000 to 300,000 distinct CDR3 sequences, 20% to 30% seen once. Sequences were derived from PBMCs, mostly from graft donor cells, sampled 360 days after TCRalphabeta/CD19-depleted stem cell transplant. These receptors were collected from a female patient aged 2 to 10 who had a stem cell transplant for congenital amegakaryocytic thrombocytopenia, so the T cells may come from the graft donor. The CDR3 runs from the conserved cysteine through the conserved F or W. Fields, in order: V gene, D gene, J gene, clone size, CDR3 protein, CDR3 DNA. A D gene is named only where the DNA matches it firmly. Clone size is stated in some rows and not others, as once, few, many or a class when expanded.

TRBV7-8	TRBD2	TRBJ2-3	.	CASSLGLAGLTDTQYF	TGTGCCAGCAGCTTAGGACTAGCGGGACTCACAGATACGCAGTATTTT
TRBV3-1	TRBD1	TRBJ2-7	.	CASSSRRDRVIYEQYF	TGTGCCAGCAGCAGCCGCCGGGACAGGGTCATCTACGAGCAGTACTTC
TRBV28	TRBD2	TRBJ2-1	few	CASSFWREALDEQFF	TGTGCCAGCAGTTTTTGGCGGGAGGCTTTGGATGAGCAGTTCTTC
TRBV5-1	.	TRBJ1-4	many	CASSFLVGPNEKLFF	TGCGCCAGCAGCTTCCTAGTAGGGCCTAATGAAAAACTGTTTTTT
TRBV7-8	.	TRBJ2-3	few	CASSYRQQDTQYF	TGTGCCAGCAGCTATCGACAGCAAGATACGCAGTATTTT
TRBV6-5	.	TRBJ1-4	.	CASSYGSSHEKLFF	TGTGCCAGCAGTTATGGGTCGTCTCATGAAAAACTGTTTTTT
TRBV4-3	TRBD2	TRBJ2-5	.	CASSLESASGRSQYF	TGCGCCAGCAGCCTAGAGTCGGCTAGCGGGAGGAGCCAGTACTTC
TRBV29-1	TRBD1	TRBJ1-5	many	CSVARDRGVQPQHF	TGCAGCGTTGCCCGTGACAGGGGAGTACAGCCCCAGCATTTT
TRBV5-6	TRBD2	TRBJ2-7	few	CASSRGGGYEQYF	TGTGCCAGCAGCCGGGGCGGGGGCTACGAGCAGTACTTC
TRBV3-1	TRBD2	TRBJ2-3	many	CASSQVRAGLGTDTQYF	TGTGCCAGCAGCCAGGTCCGAGCGGGATTAGGCACAGATACGCAGTATTTT
TRBV19	TRBD1	TRBJ2-2	.	CASNPDRGNTGELFF	TGTGCCAGTAATCCCGACAGGGGGAACACCGGGGAGCTGTTTTTT
TRBV6-5	.	TRBJ1-1	.	CASSYKDGGWAEAFF	TGTGCCAGCAGTTACAAGGACGGCGGGTGGGCTGAAGCTTTCTTT
TRBV7-8	.	TRBJ2-5	.	CASSRRQVQETQYF	TGTGCCAGCAGCAGGCGACAGGTACAAGAGACCCAGTACTTC
TRBV9	.	TRBJ2-3	few	CASSSGYPLTDTQYF	TGTGCCAGCAGCTCGGGGTATCCCCTCACAGATACGCAGTATTTT
TRBV7-9	TRBD1	TRBJ2-2	.	CASSPGQVWTGELFF	TGTGCCAGCAGCCCAGGACAGGTTTGGACCGGGGAGCTGTTTTTT
TRBV4-1	.	TRBJ2-7	few	CASSQVQGLDEQYF	TGCGCCAGCAGCCAAGTGCAGGGTCTTGACGAGCAGTACTTC
TRBV20-1	.	TRBJ2-3	few	CCARDEPTRPNRGTDTQYF	TGCTGTGCTAGAGATGAGCCGACTCGACCAAACAGAGGCACAGATACGCAGTATTTT
TRBV27	.	TRBJ1-1	many	CASSLKNTEAFF	TGTGCCAGCAGTTTAAAAAACACTGAAGCTTTCTTT
TRBV5-1	.	TRBJ2-5	.	CASRRQKETQYF	TGCGCCAGCAGGAGACAGAAAGAGACCCAGTACTTC
TRBV12-3/TRBV12-4	.	TRBJ1-2	few	CASSLQGTYGYTF	TGTGCCAGCAGTTTACAGGGGACCTATGGCTACACCTTC
TRBV7-8	TRBD1	TRBJ1-1	.	CASSLEAGGRAEAFF	TGTGCCAGCAGCTTAGAAGCAGGGGGGAGGGCTGAAGCTTTCTTT
TRBV29-1	.	TRBJ2-3	few	CSVGRIPDTQYF	TGCAGCGTTGGTAGAATTCCAGATACGCAGTATTTT
TRBV12-3/TRBV12-4	.	TRBJ2-1	few	CASSRTPGTTYNEQFF	TGTGCCAGCAGTAGAACTCCCGGGACAACTTACAATGAGCAGTTCTTC
TRBV15	TRBD1	TRBJ2-3	few	CATSRIGQGPDTQYF	TGTGCCACCAGCAGAATAGGACAGGGGCCAGATACGCAGTATTTT
TRBV2	TRBD2	TRBJ2-5	.	CASSKGLGRQETQYF	TGTGCCAGCAGCAAAGGACTAGGGAGACAAGAGACCCAGTACTTC
TRBV20-1	.	TRBJ1-1	few	CSASGNGVSDEAFF	TGCAGTGCTAGCGGGAACGGCGTTTCGGATGAAGCTTTCTTT
TRBV27	.	TRBJ1-1	few	CASSLSDGNTEAFF	TGTGCCAGCAGTTTATCGGATGGGAACACTGAAGCTTTCTTT
TRBV4-1	.	TRBJ2-3	.	CASSQDRTRANTQYF	TGCGCCAGCAGCCAAGATCGGACCAGGGCAAATACGCAGTATTTT
TRBV20-1	.	TRBJ1-6	few	CSASSRSNSPLHF	TGCAGTGCTAGCTCCAGGAGCAATTCACCCCTCCACTTT
TRBV12-3/TRBV12-4	.	TRBJ1-3	few	CASIWGSSGNTIYF	TGTGCCAGCATCTGGGGGAGCTCTGGAAACACCATATATTTT
TRBV7-2	.	TRBJ2-5	.	CASSSTVAITGETQYF	TGTGCCAGCAGCTCAACGGTAGCGATCACGGGTGAGACCCAGTACTTC
TRBV12-3/TRBV12-4	.	TRBJ2-7	few	CASSLSGRLPYEQYF	TGTGCCAGCAGTTTAAGTGGCCGACTCCCCTACGAGCAGTACTTC
TRBV5-1	.	TRBJ1-1	few	CASSSRENTEAFF	TGCGCCAGCAGCTCTCGAGAGAACACTGAAGCTTTCTTT
TRBV29-1	.	TRBJ2-7	few	CSCRGPGSYEQYF	TGCAGCTGCCGGGGGCCGGGCTCCTACGAGCAGTACTTC
TRBV5-1	TRBD1	TRBJ2-3	few	CASSLATGNTDTQYF	TGCGCCAGCAGCTTGGCGACAGGGAACACAGATACGCAGTATTTT
TRBV4-1	.	TRBJ2-1	.	CASSQDGEGEQFF	TGCGCCAGCAGCCAAGACGGAGAGGGTGAGCAGTTCTTC
TRBV5-1	.	TRBJ2-5	few	CASSLVWDNQYQETQYF	TGCGCCAGCAGCTTGGTCTGGGACAACCAGTACCAAGAGACCCAGTACTTC
TRBV10-3	TRBD1	TRBJ1-3	.	CAIGGQGTDTIYF	TGTGCCATTGGGGGACAGGGCACAGACACCATATATTTT
TRBV20-1	.	TRBJ2-7	.	CSAGPTSYEQYF	TGCAGTGCGGGGCCTACCTCCTACGAGCAGTACTTC
TRBV2	.	TRBJ2-5	.	CASANGETQYF	TGTGCCAGCGCCAATGGGGAGACCCAGTACTTC
TRBV20-1	.	TRBJ1-2	few	CSACLPVVGDYGYTF	TGCAGTGCTTGCCTACCCGTGGTTGGGGACTATGGCTACACCTTC
TRBV5-1	TRBD1	TRBJ1-1	.	CASSLNAGQGGTEAFF	TGCGCCAGCAGCTTGAACGCGGGACAGGGAGGCACTGAAGCTTTCTTT
TRBV29-1	TRBD1	TRBJ2-5	.	CSVRQGKGETQYF	TGCAGCGTAAGACAGGGGAAGGGGGAGACCCAGTACTTC